Following are 25 T cell receptor beta chains from one sample sequenced in a study of resident and recirculating memory T cells in vitiligo. The method was immunoSEQ multiplex PCR; TCRdb's version includes in-frame clones alone and lacks a portion of them. Of about 76,000 clones in the sample, about 90% were seen once. Sequenced input: blood. The receptors derive from a male donor with vitiligo.

The chain has TRBV2 and TRBJ1-2, with 10 bases fitting TRBD1. CDR3 size: 15 residues. Germline values: CDR1 SNHLY, CDR2 FYNNEI. The V and J ends lost 4 bases and 3 bases, in that order; junction bases with no gene match: 5. The CDR3 sequence: CASSGQGAGDYGYTF. CDR3 bases: TGTGCCAGCAGTGGACAGGGGGCGGGGGACTATGGCTACACCTTC.

The chain employs TRBV10-3 and TRBJ2-7, with TRBD1 identical over 8 bases. The CDR3 runs to 16 residues. After removal of 4 bases from V and 5 bases from J, the junction contained 13 bases not matched to a gene. CDR1 and CDR2 (germline): ENHRY, SYGVKD. CDR3 loop: CAISASQGADRNEQYF. Written as DNA, the CDR3 is TGTGCCATCAGTGCGTCGCAGGGGGCGGATCGGAACGAGCAGTACTTC.

The chain is built from TRBV11-3 and TRBJ2-5; D is possibly TRBD2 (6 bases). The V end lost 8 bases, the J end lost 8 bases, and 12 bases lay between the germline ends. Germline assignment: CDR1 SGHNT and CDR2 YENEEA. There are 11 residues in the CDR3. CDR3 sequence reads: CASSRRGTQYF. The CDR3, as DNA: TGTGCCAGCTCCAGGAGGGGAACCCAGTACTTC.

The genes are TRBV28 and TRBJ2-1; 10 nucleotides match TRBD1. The J segment lost 5 bases and the V segment lost 4 bases, leaving 5 bases of the junction unmatched. The CDR3 sequence is 15 residues long. Germline V gene data show CDR1 as MDHEN and CDR2 as SYDVKM. The CDR3 coding sequence is TGTGCCAGCAGTTCCTCGGGACAGGGGAACAATGAGCAGTTCTTC. Translating it yields CASSSSGQGNNEQFF.

The chain has TRBV4-1 and TRBJ2-7; 13 bases agree with TRBD2. This CDR3 has 18 amino acids. Germline assignment: CDR1 MGHRA and CDR2 YSYEKL. V was pared by 3 bases and J by 9 bases, with 17 bases of the junction left unmatched. The CDR3 DNA is TGCGCCAGCAGCCAGCCGGGACTAGCGGGACGGGGGCTACGTGGGCAGTACTTC. Amino acid sequence: CASSQPGLAGRGLRGQYF.

The chain employs TRBV27 and TRBJ1-2; unclear D gene. CDR3 length: 14 amino acids. The germline V gene has CDR1 MNHEY and CDR2 SMNVEV (reference sequence). V gave up 0 bases and J gave up 7 bases, with 12 bases separating them. In nucleotides, the CDR3 is TGTGCCAGCAGTTTATCTGGTCATTGGAGTGGCTACACCTTC. It encodes CASSLSGHWSGYTF.

The V and J genes are TRBV5-1 and TRBJ1-2; TRBD1 aligns across 11 bases. CDR1 and CDR2 from the germline V gene are SGHRS and YFSETQ. After removal of 4 bases from V and 4 bases from J, the junction contained 6 bases not matched to a gene. This CDR3 region has 15 residues. The CDR3 spells CASSLGQGAIYGYTF. CDR3 in DNA: TGCGCCAGCAGCCTAGGACAGGGGGCAATCTATGGCTACACCTTC. The whole variable domain, remainder taken from reference TRBV5-1 and TRBJ1-2, is KAGVTQTPRYLIKTRGQQVTLSCSPISGHRSVSWYQQTPGQGLQFLFEYFSETQRNKGNFPGRFSGRQFSNSRSEMNVSTLELGDSALYLCASSLGQGAIYGYTFGSGTRLTVV.

The CDR3 here is CASRRRVYNQPQHF. The CDR3 coding sequence is TGTGCCAGCAGACGGAGGGTTTATAATCAGCCCCAGCATTTT. V and J are TRBV28 and TRBJ1-5; D unclear. Germline loops: CDR1 MDHEN, CDR2 SYDVKM. With 6 bases removed from V and 4 bases from J, the gap between germline ends came to 13 bases. CDR3 length: 14 residues.

As to this clone: One junction end disagrees with the germline gene, perhaps due to a read error. This rearrangement joins TRBV2 to TRBJ2-2, with 8 bases fitting TRBD1. CDR1 is SNHLY, CDR2 FYNNEI, per germline. The CDR3 runs to 16 residues. The CDR3 spells CASRETGGTNSGELFF. CDR3 nucleotide sequence: TGTGCCAGCAGAGAAACAGGGGGGACGAACAGCGGGGAGCTGTTTTTT.

The chain employs TRBV27 and TRBJ2-7, with 8 nucleotides matching TRBD1. The CDR3 runs 13 residues. CDR1 and CDR2 (germline): MNHEY, SMNVEV (reference sequence). With V trimmed by 5 bases and J by 6 bases, 6 bases remained unmatched. The CDR3 coding sequence is TGTGCCAGCAGTGCGGACAGGGCGGGCGAGCAGTACTTC. Its protein is CASSADRAGEQYF.

V gene TRBV28 combines with J gene TRBJ1-5; tentative D call: TRBD1 (6 bases). The CDR3 spans 15 residues. The germline CDR1 and CDR2 sequences are MDHEN and SYDVKM. Trimming took 6 bases from V and 10 from J, leaving 22 bases between them. The CDR3 DNA reads TGTGCCAGCAGCCCACGGCCTACAGGGTTCCATCCCCAGCATTTT. Translation: CASSPRPTGFHPQHF. Filled out from reference TRBV28 and TRBJ1-5, the complete variable domain reads DVKVTQSSRYLVKRTGEKVFLECVQDMDHENMFWYRQDPGLGLRLIYFSYDVKMKEKGDIPEGYSVSREKKERFSLILESASTNQTSMYLCASSPRPTGFHPQHFGDGTRLSIL.

This chain joins TRBV27 and TRBJ1-1; 7 bases agree with TRBD1. The J segment lost 1 base and the V segment lost 7 bases, leaving 12 bases of the junction unmatched. This CDR3 spans 16 amino acids. Looked up from germline, CDR1 is MNHEY and CDR2 is SMNVEV (reference sequence). CDR3: CASIAGTAIRNTEAFF. CDR3 bases: TGTGCCAGCATCGCCGGGACAGCTATCAGGAACACTGAAGCTTTCTTT.

This sequence joins TRBV7-9 and TRBJ2-3; the match to TRBD1 covers 8 bases. The germline V gene encodes CDR1 SEHNR and CDR2 FQNEAQ (reference sequence). The CDR3 is made up of 13 amino acids. Losses at the gene ends were 6 bases for V and 10 bases for J; bases not matched to a gene: 9. CDR3 region: CASRGTGQAAQYF. In DNA, the CDR3 is TGTGCCAGCAGGGGGACAGGTCAGGCGGCGCAGTATTTT. The variable domain in full, with the rest retrieved from reference TRBV7-9 and TRBJ2-3, is DTGVSQNPRHKITKRGQNVTFRCDPISEHNRLYWYRQTLGQGPEFLTYFQNEAQLEKSRLLSDRFSAERPKGSFSTLEIQRTEQGDSAMYLCASRGTGQAAQYFGPGTRLTVL.

J is TRBJ2-7 and V is TRBV28; D may be TRBD2 (5 bases). The CDR3 spans 14 residues. CDR1 and CDR2 (germline): MDHEN, SYDVKM. Trimming cost V 3 bases and J 2 bases, with 11 bases left between them. CDR3 residues: CASSFNGVPYEQYF. Written as DNA, the CDR3 is TGTGCCAGCAGTTTTAACGGGGTACCCTACGAGCAGTACTTC.

The gene calls are TRBV6-6 and TRBJ1-2; D remains ambiguous. Trimming took 0 bases from V and 6 from J, leaving 11 bases between them. CDR1 and CDR2 from the germline V gene are MNHNY and SVGAGI (reference sequence). The CDR3 length is 14 residues. DNA for the CDR3: TGTGCCAGCAGTTACTCTTCGGGGATGGATGGCTACACCTTC. Translation: CASSYSSGMDGYTF.

This chain links TRBV19 with TRBJ2-7; D unresolved. Trimming shortened V by 3 bases and J by 5 bases, and 17 bases separated the two germline ends. This CDR3 has 15 amino acids. Germline V gene data show CDR1 as LNHDA and CDR2 as SQIVND (reference sequence). CDR3 sequence reads: CASSIFGGNLDEQYF. CDR3 in DNA: TGTGCCAGTAGTATCTTTGGCGGAAATCTTGACGAGCAGTACTTC.

This sequence joins TRBV2 and TRBJ1-4; D unclear. The CDR3 is 15 amino acids. V was clipped by 5 bases and J by 7 bases, with 17 bases between them. Germline values: CDR1 SNHLY, CDR2 FYNNEI. The CDR3 region is CASSQRVGLLEKLFF. The CDR3 bases are TGTGCCAGCAGTCAAAGGGTTGGACTACTTGAAAAACTGTTTTTT. The whole variable domain, remainder taken from reference TRBV2 and TRBJ1-4, is EPEVTQTPSHQVTQMGQEVILRCVPISNHLYFYWYRQILGQKVEFLVSFYNNEISEKSEIFDDQFSVERPDGSNFTLKIRSTKLEDSAMYFCASSQRVGLLEKLFFGSGTQLSVL.

The chain is built from TRBV5-6 and TRBJ2-7; weak D call: TRBD2 (6 bases). V was shortened by 0 bases and J by 7 bases, with 14 bases between the two germline ends. CDR1 SGHDT and CDR2 YYEEEE come from the germline V gene. CDR3 length equals 14 residues. CDR3 nucleotides: TGTGCCAGCAGCTTGGTCTATTCTAGCGCGGAGCAGTACTTC. Translated, it gives CASSLVYSSAEQYF.

J is TRBJ2-3 and V is TRBV5-1; 8 nucleotides line up with TRBD2. V dropped 1 base and J dropped 3; count of bases not matched to a gene: 7. CDR1 is SGHRS, CDR2 YFSETQ, per germline. The CDR3 totals 16 residues. Written as DNA, the CDR3 is TGCGCCAGCAGCTTGCGGTCTAGCGGGCCGACAGATACGCAGTATTTT. It codes for CASSLRSSGPTDTQYF.

V usage is TRBV11-2 and J usage is TRBJ2-1; D is ambiguous. Germline V gene lookup returns CDR1 SGHAT and CDR2 FQNNGV. Deletions cut 2 bases from V and 4 bases from J, with 12 bases between. The CDR3 is 15 amino acids. CDR3 sequence (DNA): TGTGCCAGCAGCTTAATCGGTTTCAGGTACAATGAGCAGTTCTTC. It encodes CASSLIGFRYNEQFF. Supplemented by reference TRBV11-2 and TRBJ2-1, the full variable domain reads EAGVAQSPRYKIIEKRQSVAFWCNPISGHATLYWYQQILGQGPKLLIQFQNNGVVDDSQLPKDRFSAERLKGVDSTLKIQPAKLEDSAVYLCASSLIGFRYNEQFFGPGTRLTVL.

The chain links TRBV30 to TRBJ2-7; 7 bases are a match to TRBD1. Germline values: CDR1 GTSNPN, CDR2 SVGIG (reference sequence). The junction had 3 bases not matched to a gene; V was cut back by 1 base and J by 3 bases. The CDR3 totals 13 residues. The CDR3 is CAWSGGTDYEQYF. Written as DNA, the CDR3 is TGTGCCTGGAGTGGTGGGACAGACTACGAGCAGTACTTC.

The chain is built from TRBV5-1 and TRBJ2-1; perhaps TRBD1 as D (6 bases). From germline, CDR1 is SGHRS and CDR2 YFSETQ. This CDR3 has 15 residues. With 4 bases removed from V and 0 bases from J, the gap between germline ends came to 11 bases. The CDR3 DNA reads TGCGCCAGCAGCCCCGGGACAAGCTCCTACAATGAGCAGTTCTTC. Translation gives CASSPGTSSYNEQFF.

The chain has TRBV27 and TRBJ2-5; the D is unclear. TRBJ2-7 explains the end of the DNA better; the J call may be wrong. The CDR3 contains 15 residues. Germline assignment: CDR1 MNHEY and CDR2 SMNVEV (reference sequence). The CDR3 sequence: CASSLSHSLSYEQYF. CDR3 bases: TGTGCCAGCAGTTTATCTCACAGCCTCTCCTACGAGCAGTACTTC.

This chain uses TRBV10-2 with TRBJ2-1; 14 positions match TRBD2. The CDR3 sequence is 17 residues long. Germline-derived CDR1 and CDR2 are WSHSY and SAAADI. Unmatched junction bases numbered 5, after V lost 0 bases and J lost 7 bases. The CDR3 is CASSESGLAGEQNEQFF. The CDR3 bases are TGCGCCAGCAGTGAGTCGGGACTAGCGGGAGAACAGAATGAGCAGTTCTTC.

V gene TRBV6-1 combines with J gene TRBJ2-1; 13 bases are shared with TRBD2. The CDR3 extends over 15 amino acids. Germline trimming cut 5 bases from V and 9 bases from J; bases unmatched to any gene: 7. The germline V gene has CDR1 MNHNS and CDR2 SASEGT. The CDR3 spells CASSLRLAGGGEQFF. In DNA, the CDR3 is TGTGCCAGCAGTCTCCGACTAGCGGGAGGCGGTGAGCAGTTCTTC.